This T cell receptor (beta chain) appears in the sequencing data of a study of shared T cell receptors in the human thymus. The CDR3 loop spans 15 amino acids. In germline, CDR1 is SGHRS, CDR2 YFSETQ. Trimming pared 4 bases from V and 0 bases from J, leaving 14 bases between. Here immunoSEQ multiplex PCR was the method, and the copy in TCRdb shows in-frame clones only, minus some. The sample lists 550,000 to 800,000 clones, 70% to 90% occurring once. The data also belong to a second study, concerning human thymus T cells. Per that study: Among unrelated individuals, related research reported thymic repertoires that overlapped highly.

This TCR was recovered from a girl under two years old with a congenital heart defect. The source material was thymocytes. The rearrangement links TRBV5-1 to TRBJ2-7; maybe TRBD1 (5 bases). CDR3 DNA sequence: TGCGCCAGCAGCCTTCAGGGTAGGGTCTCCTACGAGCAGTACTTC. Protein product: CASSLQGRVSYEQYF.